A selection of T cell receptor beta chains follows, all from one sample in a study of T-cell reconstitution after alpha-beta-depleted transplantation in children. TCRdb re-derived calls from the PCR reads in MiXCR, one entry per CDR3 protein. The sample has fewer than 700,000 distinct CDR3 sequences, 23% seen once. The input for sequencing was PBMCs, mostly from graft donor cells, taken 360 days after TCRalphabeta/CD19-depleted stem cell transplant. Receptor source: a boy in the first two years of life who had a stem cell transplant for acute myeloid leukemia, so the T cells may come from the graft donor. Each CDR3 is given without its conserved first and last residue. The size field is filled for only some rows; it gives once, few, many or a size class.

TRBV25-1	.	TRBJ2-5	ASSDYPETQY
TRBV20-1	.	TRBJ2-5	SAGSSGAQETQY
TRBV20-1	few	TRBJ1-2	ESRRGDYGYT
TRBV6-1	many	TRBJ1-5	ASSQRAARRQPQH
TRBV12-3/TRBV12-4	many	TRBJ2-7	ASSPPDRIYEQY
TRBV12-3/TRBV12-4	few	TRBJ2-1	ASSFFQRMSYNEQF
TRBV12-3/TRBV12-4	few	TRBJ2-6	ASSFYIGPDRVALSGANVLT
TRBV7-3	few	TRBJ2-1	ASSQDMTGLSSYNEQF
TRBV5-1	.	TRBJ2-2	ASSRGLLTGELF
TRBV20-1	few	TRBJ1-5	SAREKQPQH
TRBV29-1	few	TRBJ2-1	SVEGKGSYGNEQF
TRBV9	few	TRBJ2-7	ASSVALGQNYEQY
TRBV24-1	many	TRBJ2-1	ATSEPLLASQF
TRBV12-3/TRBV12-4	.	TRBJ2-5	ASSVRGANQETQY
TRBV9	few	TRBJ2-3	ASSPRDREATDTQY
TRBV12-3/TRBV12-4	few	TRBJ2-7	ASGQRRSVYEQY
TRBV29-1	many	TRBJ1-2	SVPYQDREDGYT
TRBV18	.	TRBJ1-5	ASSDRGPIRGWNQPQH
TRBV6-1	.	TRBJ1-4	ASSEGRSATNEKLF
TRBV5-6	many	TRBJ1-6	ASSVDDGGGLSPLH
TRBV4-3	many	TRBJ2-4	ASSQGRGPKNIQY
TRBV12-3/TRBV12-4	.	TRBJ2-3	ASSSRGGSTDTQY
TRBV7-9	.	TRBJ2-5	ASSLLGGKTQY
TRBV12-3/TRBV12-4	many	TRBJ2-1	ASSFGTSYEQF
TRBV27	many	TRBJ2-2	ASSSGGRTGELF
TRBV12-3/TRBV12-4	.	TRBJ2-7	ASSPPSAGPYEQY
TRBV7-2	many	TRBJ2-3	ASSLYTDTQY
TRBV9	.	TRBJ2-3	ASSASGGLADTQY
TRBV20-1	many	TRBJ2-7	SARRGGYEQY
TRBV4-2	.	TRBJ2-3	ASSQWGPSTDTQY
TRBV11-2	once	TRBJ1-2	ASSLMGEHYGYT
TRBV29-1	many	TRBJ2-1	SVDAQLSYNEQF
TRBV5-1	.	TRBJ2-1	ASQPGQGAMEQF
TRBV6-2/TRBV6-3	many	TRBJ2-1	ASKKGAGTGRF
TRBV10-3	few	TRBJ1-5	AISYTGQANQPQH